A single sample gave rise to the 15 T cell receptor beta chains below, sequenced in a study of blood T cell repertoires in COVID-19 (dated by TCRdb to the early 2020s). The library was made by the immunoSEQ multiplex PCR assay. As stored in TCRdb, this immuneACCESS dataset retains in-frame rearrangements with V and J assigned. A fraction of the clones does not appear; measured against another copy, unresolved V genes explain less than half of the discrepancy, and the remainder lacks a known reason. Across this sample there are around 250,000 clones, with roughly 87% seen only once. 3.5% to 5.5% of the sample rests with the top ten. The specimen sequenced was peripheral blood. The source is a woman aged 40 to 49 who had recovered from COVID-19.

The rearrangement uses TRBV4-2 and TRBJ1-5; D is unresolved. The CDR3 has 13 residues. Germline CDR1 LGHNA, CDR2 YNFKEQ. V shed 0 bases and J shed 7 bases, with 7 bases lying between them. CDR3 DNA sequence: TGTGCCAGCAGCCAAGAGTTACGGCAGCCCCAGCATTTT. Its protein is CASSQELRQPQHF.

V gene TRBV4-2 combines with J gene TRBJ1-1; TRBD1 matches at 10 bases. Germline-derived CDR1 and CDR2 are LGHNA and YNFKEQ. The CDR3 has 15 amino acids. V shed 0 bases, J shed 10 bases, and the junction held 8 bases outside the gene matches. CDR3 DNA sequence: TGTGCCAGCAGCCAAGAACTCCGGGACAGGGGTTCAGCTTTCTTT. Translating gives CASSQELRDRGSAFF.

The chain links TRBV11-3 to TRBJ2-6; 14 bases agree with TRBD2. This CDR3 has 18 amino acids. Germline CDR1 and CDR2: SGHNT and YENEEA. V lost 5 bases, J lost 4 bases, and 7 bases stayed unmatched. In DNA, the CDR3 is TGTGCCAGCAGCCCGGGACTAGCGGGAGTTTTGGGGGCCAACGTCCTGACTTTC. This translates into CASSPGLAGVLGANVLTF.

In this sample, this clone turned up a few times. This CDR3 is CASSEPGENTEAFF. The CDR3 DNA reads TGCGCCAGCAGTGAGCCAGGGGAGAACACTGAAGCTTTCTTT. The chain employs TRBV10-2 and TRBJ1-1, with a possible D match to TRBD1 (6 bases). Germline assignment: CDR1 WSHSY and CDR2 SAAADI. This CDR3 has 14 residues. Trimming took off 2 bases at V and 1 base at J, with 8 bases between the two ends.

The chain employs TRBV7-3 and TRBJ2-3; TRBD2 matches at 12 bases. Trimming at V came to 3 bases and at J to 5 bases, leaving 6 bases not matched to a gene. Germline values: CDR1 SGHTA, CDR2 FQGTGA. The CDR3 covers 16 residues. The CDR3 DNA reads as TGTGCCAGCAGCTTCGGACTAGCGGGGAGCGAAGATACGCAGTATTTT. It specifies CASSFGLAGSEDTQYF.

The chain has TRBV5-1 and TRBJ1-4, with TRBD1 as a possible D gene (5 bases). The V end lost 0 bases, the J end lost 8 bases, and 11 bases lay between the germline ends. There are 14 residues in the CDR3. Germline loops: CDR1 SGHRS, CDR2 YFSETQ. DNA of the CDR3: TGCGCCAGCAGCTTGGGTTTGGAGGGGGAAAAACTGTTTTTT. As protein: CASSLGLEGEKLFF.

This CDR3 reads CASSLASSFYNEQFF. As DNA, the CDR3 is TGTGCCAGCAGCCTTGCTAGCTCTTTTTACAATGAGCAGTTCTTC. V gene TRBV3-1 (or the pseudogene TRBV3-2) combines with J gene TRBJ2-1; tentative D call: TRBD2 (5 bases). CDR3 length equals 15 residues. V was shortened by 4 bases and J by 4 bases, with 14 bases between the two germline ends. Germline V gene sequence: CDR1 LGHDT, CDR2 YNNKEL (reference sequence).

This clone showed up just once. This chain joins TRBV25-1 and TRBJ2-5; TRBD1 matches at 8 bases. V shed 1 base, J shed 4 bases, and the junction held 5 bases outside the gene matches. CDR3 length: 15 amino acids. The germline CDR1 and CDR2 sequences are MGHDK and SYGVNS. The CDR3 is CASSEWTGLTETQYF. CDR3 DNA sequence: TGTGCCAGCAGTGAATGGACAGGGTTAACAGAGACCCAGTACTTC.

As to this clone: Other DNA sequences in the sample encode the same CDR3. The chain combines TRBV7-9 with TRBJ2-1; D is undetermined. CDR1 is SEHNR, CDR2 FQNEAQ, per germline (reference sequence). Trimming pared 5 bases from V and 3 bases from J, leaving 5 bases between. The CDR3 sequence is 12 residues long. The CDR3 loop reads CASSLYYNEQFF. The CDR3 DNA follows: TGTGCCAGCAGCCTGTACTACAATGAGCAGTTCTTC.

The rearrangement joins TRBV6-5 to TRBJ1-2; TRBD1 might be the D (5 bases). The CDR3 spans 16 residues. CDR1 is MNHEY, CDR2 SVGAGI, per germline. V was clipped by 2 bases and J by 8 bases, with 21 bases between them. The CDR3 here is CASSYGIGGGLRGYTF. Written as DNA, the CDR3 is TGTGCCAGCAGTTACGGTATCGGCGGGGGTTTGCGGGGCTACACCTTC.

The CDR3 DNA sequence: TGTGCCAGCAAGTCAGGGCGGGGGCCCCAAGAGACCCAGTACTTC. Translating gives CASKSGRGPQETQYF. The chain joins TRBV2 to TRBJ2-5; weak D call: TRBD2 (7 bases). V gave up 7 bases and J gave up 1 base, with 16 bases separating them. CDR1 is SNHLY, CDR2 FYNNEI, per germline. This CDR3 region has 15 residues.

The chain links TRBV29-1 to TRBJ2-7; D is possibly TRBD1 (6 bases). Germline CDR1 and CDR2: SQVTM and ANQGSEA. The V gene lost 6 bases and the J gene lost 2 bases, with 14 bases spanning the gap. The CDR3 is 13 residues long. In nucleotides, the CDR3 is TGCAGCGTGGGGGCAGGGCAGACCTACGAGCAGTACTTC. This translates into CSVGAGQTYEQYF.

V usage is TRBV19 and J usage is TRBJ2-3, with TRBD2 matching over 8 bases. The CDR3 length is 17 residues. The V segment lost 6 bases and the J segment 11 bases; nucleotides outside the gene matches: 22. CDR1 is LNHDA and CDR2 is SQIVND in the germline V gene (reference sequence). CDR3 amino acids: CASSDEAGGISGVMQYF. CDR3 in DNA: TGTGCCAGTAGCGATGAGGCGGGAGGTATTTCGGGCGTCATGCAGTATTTT.

This chain links TRBV7-8 with TRBJ1-1; D remains ambiguous. The germline gives CDR1 SGHVS, CDR2 FQNEAQ. The ends were cut back, 6 bases at V and 4 bases at J, with 12 bases in the middle. This CDR3 spans 13 amino acids. CDR3 DNA: TGTGCCAGCAGGTGGAGGGCCCGCACTGAAGCTTTCTTT. This gives the protein CASRWRARTEAFF.

This clone showed up just once. The DNA of the CDR3 is TGTGCCAGCGCCGGGAGCAATCAGCCCCAGCATTTT. This gives the protein CASAGSNQPQHF. The chain carries TRBV6-5 and TRBJ1-5; D is unclear. The germline gives CDR1 MNHEY, CDR2 SVGAGI. Trimming took off 8 bases at V and 1 base at J, with 6 bases between the two ends. The CDR3 extends over 12 amino acids.